The entry that follows covers one TCR beta chain sequence. The CDR3 is 12 residues long. Losses at the gene ends were 6 bases for V and 5 bases for J; bases not matched to a gene: 0. The germline V gene has CDR1 MNHEY and CDR2 SVGAGI. The entry originates in a study of blood T cell repertoires in COVID-19. Study details: PBMCs, B-cell-depleted T cells, or T cells were the source of the cDNA or gDNA that made up the material.

One Seattle source followed patients from active infection through their disease course. The assay was immunoSEQ multiplex PCR, and TCRdb's table has in-frame clones only and misses some. The sample lists about 220,000 clones; about 81% were seen once. The rearrangement links TRBV6-5 to TRBJ2-7; 11 bases align to TRBD1. Source material: peripheral blood. This TCR was sampled from an elderly woman with COVID-19, enrolled during active disease. The CDR3 DNA reads as TGTGCCAGCAGGGACAGGGGGCACGAGCAGTACTTC. Amino acid sequence: CASRDRGHEQYF.